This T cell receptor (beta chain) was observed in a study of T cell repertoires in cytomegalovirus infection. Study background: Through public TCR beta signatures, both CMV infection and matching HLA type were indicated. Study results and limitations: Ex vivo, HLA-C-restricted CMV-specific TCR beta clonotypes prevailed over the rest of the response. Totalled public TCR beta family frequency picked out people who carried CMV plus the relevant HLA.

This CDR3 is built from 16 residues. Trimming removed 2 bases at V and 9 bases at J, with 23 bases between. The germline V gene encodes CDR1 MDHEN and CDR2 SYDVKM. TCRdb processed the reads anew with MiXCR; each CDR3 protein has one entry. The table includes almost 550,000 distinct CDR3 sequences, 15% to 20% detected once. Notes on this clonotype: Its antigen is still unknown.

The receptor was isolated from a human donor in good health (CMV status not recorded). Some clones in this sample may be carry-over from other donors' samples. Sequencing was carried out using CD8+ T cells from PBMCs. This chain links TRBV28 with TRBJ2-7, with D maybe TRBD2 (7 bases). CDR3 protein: CASSLIRGVGGHAQYF. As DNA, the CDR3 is TGTGCCAGCAGTTTAATCCGGGGGGTAGGGGGACACGCGCAGTACTTC.